The 22 T cell receptor beta chains below come from one sample, sequenced in a study of low-dose radiotherapy and immunotherapy resistance in tumors. Alpha- and beta-chain coverage of first-strand cDNA came from TRAV- and TRBV-specific primers. The PCR that amplified TCRs ran for roughly 20 cycles, relying on a constant-region primer and a V-primer adapter. MiXCR, run by TCRdb on the reads, gives a single entry per CDR3 protein. This sample has over 7,500 distinct CDR3 sequences, with approximately 69% found just once. Receptor source: a human donor with advanced metastatic prostate, ovarian, gallbladder or colorectal cancer (not recorded which). This table probably holds off-target reads from a library built for another chain.

The V gene is TRBV11-2, the J gene TRBJ2-7; no firm D call. Trimming cost V 0 bases and J 5 bases, with 5 bases left between them. Germline-derived CDR1 and CDR2 are SGHAT and FQNNGV. The CDR3 extends over 12 amino acids. The CDR3 DNA reads TGTGCCAGCAGCTTAGACTCGGACGAGCAGTACTTC. Translating gives CASSLDSDEQYF.

The chain uses TRBV3-1 and TRBJ2-7; D is tentatively TRBD1 or TRBD2 (6 bases each). CDR1 and CDR2 from the germline V gene are LGHDT and YNNKEL (reference sequence). This CDR3 is built from 15 residues. Trimming left V 8 bases short and J 3 bases short, with 20 bases between. CDR3 nucleotides: TGTGCCAGCGGAAGGGGGTCAGGGAGGATCTACGAGCAGTACTTC. Translation: CASGRGSGRIYEQYF.

The chain's CDR3 is CASRDRDWRNEQFF. The CDR3 DNA sequence: TGTGCCAGCAGAGACAGGGATTGGAGAAATGAGCAGTTCTTC. The chain couples TRBV12-3 or TRBV12-4 to TRBJ2-1, with 7 bases aligning to TRBD1. With V trimmed by 6 bases and J by 7 bases, 9 bases remained unmatched. The CDR3 spans 14 residues.

J is TRBJ1-5 and V is TRBV28; perhaps TRBD1 as D (6 bases). The germline V gene encodes CDR1 MDHEN and CDR2 SYDVKM. Trimming took off 3 bases at V and 5 bases at J, with 11 bases between the two ends. The CDR3 is 14 residues long. CDR3 residues: CASSLTGEDQPQHF. Here the CDR3 DNA reads TGTGCCAGCAGTTTGACAGGCGAAGATCAGCCCCAGCATTTT.

V is TRBV11-2 and J is TRBJ2-3; D not certain. In germline, CDR1 is SGHAT, CDR2 FQNNGV. There are 12 residues in the CDR3. V lost 3 bases to trimming and J lost 5 bases, with 6 bases between them. CDR3 loop: CASSFDRDTQYF. In nucleotides, the CDR3 is TGTGCCAGCAGCTTCGACCGAGATACGCAGTATTTT.

The chain uses TRBV9 and TRBJ2-1, with 12 bases aligning to TRBD2. V was pared by 4 bases and J by 7 bases, with 15 bases of the junction left unmatched. Germline CDR1 SGDLS, CDR2 YYNGEE. This CDR3 contains 18 residues. This chain's CDR3 is CASSTQGLAGGPGNEQFF. CDR3 nucleotides: TGTGCCAGCAGCACGCAGGGGCTAGCGGGAGGGCCAGGGAATGAGCAGTTCTTC.

This clonotype has just one count. V is TRBV11-1 and J is TRBJ1-1, with D possibly TRBD1 on 5 matching bases. The CDR3 runs 15 residues. The germline V and J ends were trimmed by 5 bases and 3 bases, with 16 bases remaining between them. Germline V gives CDR1 SGHAT, CDR2 FQDESV (reference sequence). The CDR3 DNA reads TGTGCCAGCAGCCTGGGCCCAGGGAGGGACACTGAAGCTTTCTTT. It yields the protein CASSLGPGRDTEAFF.

In this sample, this clonotype turned up once. CDR3 nucleotides: TGCAGTGCTCCTAGGGAAAACTATGGCTACACCTTC. Protein: CSAPRENYGYTF. The rearrangement joins TRBV20-1 to TRBJ1-2; D is unclear. The V gene lost 5 bases and the J gene lost 2 bases, with 9 bases spanning the gap. Germline V CDR1 and CDR2: DFQATT, SNEGSKA (reference sequence). The CDR3 is 12 residues long.

V gene TRBV24-1 combines with J gene TRBJ2-1; 12 bases map to TRBD2. The CDR3 runs to 16 residues. Germline trimming cut 3 bases from V and 9 bases from J; bases unmatched to any gene: 8. The germline gives CDR1 KGHDR, CDR2 SFDVKD. The CDR3 protein is CATSDRTSGRSVEQFF. The DNA of the CDR3 is TGTGCCACCAGTGATCGCACTAGCGGGAGGAGTGTTGAGCAGTTCTTC.

The rearrangement links TRBV10-1 to TRBJ2-2; D perhaps matches TRBD1 (5 bases). V lost 4 bases and J lost 1, with 10 bases in between. This CDR3 is 15 amino acids long. Germline CDR1 is WNHNN and CDR2 is SYGVQD (reference sequence). The CDR3 nucleotides read TGCGCCAGCAGTGGCCTCAGGGAGAACACCGGGGAGCTGTTTTTT. It is translated as CASSGLRENTGELFF.

The chain combines TRBV27 with TRBJ2-3; no reliable D call. Trimming pared 3 bases from V and 4 bases from J, leaving 11 bases between. From germline, CDR1 is MNHEY and CDR2 SMNVEV (reference sequence). CDR3 size: 14 residues. This CDR3 is CASSFASRADTQYF. The CDR3 nucleotides are TGTGCCAGCAGTTTCGCAAGCCGTGCAGATACGCAGTATTTT.

The CDR3 DNA sequence: TGTGCCAGCAGCCATCCTAAGACAGGGGAGTATGGCTACACCTTC. Protein sequence: CASSHPKTGEYGYTF. V usage is TRBV5-6 and J usage is TRBJ1-2, with 8 bases identical to TRBD1. Trimming at V came to 4 bases and at J to 5 bases, leaving 10 bases not matched to a gene. This CDR3 has 15 amino acids. Germline CDR1 and CDR2: SGHDT and YYEEEE.

The gene calls are TRBV6-2 or TRBV6-3 and TRBJ2-7, with TRBD1 as a possible D gene (6 bases). Trimming left V 1 base short and J 6 bases short, with 16 bases between. Germline V gene data show CDR1 as MNHEY and CDR2 as SVGEGT. The CDR3 runs 15 residues. CDR3 DNA sequence: TGTGCCAGCAGTTACTTCCGGGTCGTCAGGGGCGAGCAGTACTTC. It yields the protein CASSYFRVVRGEQYF.

CDR3 residues: CASSRDAYGYTF. The CDR3 DNA reads TGTGCCAGCAGTCGGGATGCATATGGCTACACCTTC. The J gene is TRBJ1-2, the V gene TRBV28; D gene unclear. The CDR3 has 12 amino acids. Germline V gives CDR1 MDHEN, CDR2 SYDVKM. The V end lost 5 bases, the J end lost 5 bases, and 9 bases lay between the germline ends.

This chain joins TRBV14 and TRBJ2-3; D might be TRBD1 (6 bases). The V end was cut by 5 bases, the J end by 0 bases, with 12 bases between. The CDR3 runs to 15 residues. Germline CDR1 is SGHDN and CDR2 is FVKESK. CDR3 protein: CASSAQGVSTDTQYF. The DNA for the CDR3 is TGTGCCAGCAGCGCACAGGGAGTCAGCACAGATACGCAGTATTTT.

The CDR3 DNA reads TGTGCCAGCAGCCCAGCTAGCCCCGGGGCCAACGTCCTGACTTTC. The encoded protein is CASSPASPGANVLTF. The rearrangement uses TRBV12-3 or TRBV12-4 and TRBJ2-6, with a possible D match to TRBD2 (5 bases). Trimming cost V 6 bases and J 4 bases, with 13 bases left between them. CDR3 length: 15 amino acids.

The chain carries TRBV28 and TRBJ1-5; TRBD1 matches 9 bases. This CDR3 spans 17 amino acids. Germline trimming cut 3 bases from V and 1 base from J; bases unmatched to any gene: 7. Germline CDR1 and CDR2: MDHEN and SYDVKM. The CDR3 coding sequence is TGTGCCAGCAGTTTGTTGGGACAGGGTTTAAGCAATCAGCCCCAGCATTTT. This encodes CASSLLGQGLSNQPQHF.

The V gene is TRBV19, the J gene TRBJ2-5; D remains unclear. V dropped 5 bases and J dropped 4 bases, with 14 bases sitting between them. From germline, CDR1 is LNHDA and CDR2 SQIVND (reference sequence). CDR3 size: 14 residues. In nucleotides, the CDR3 is TGTGCCAGTAGTCCTATCACGCCCCCAGAGACCCAGTACTTC. It codes for CASSPITPPETQYF.

This sequence joins TRBV12-3 or TRBV12-4 and TRBJ1-2; D is ambiguous. V shed 5 bases and J shed 1 base, with 11 bases lying between them. The CDR3 loop spans 14 amino acids. The DNA of the CDR3 is TGTGCCAGCAGTGCCTCGGGAGGTAACTATGGCTACACCTTC. As protein: CASSASGGNYGYTF.

The rearrangement uses TRBV5-1 and TRBJ1-2; TRBD1 matches 7 bases. Trimming removed 4 bases from V and 1 base from J; junction bases left unmatched: 4. The CDR3 is 14 residues long. Germline V gene lookup returns CDR1 SGHRS and CDR2 YFSETQ. CDR3 loop: CASSGGQLNYGYTF. The CDR3 DNA sequence: TGCGCCAGCAGCGGGGGACAGCTTAACTATGGCTACACCTTC.

The V call is TRBV5-1, the J call TRBJ2-1, with 9 bases aligning to TRBD2. The CDR3 covers 18 residues. Germline V gene lookup returns CDR1 SGHRS and CDR2 YFSETQ. The J segment lost 1 base and the V segment lost 2 bases, leaving 10 bases of the junction unmatched. DNA for the CDR3: TGCGCCAGCAGCTTTGGGGGGGGCGGGAGGGGGTCCTACAATGAGCAGTTCTTC. Its protein product is CASSFGGGGRGSYNEQFF.

The chain recombines TRBV13 with TRBJ2-7; the match to TRBD2 covers 8 bases. V shed 5 bases, J shed 6 bases, and the junction held 15 bases outside the gene matches. Germline V CDR1 and CDR2: PRHDT, FYEKMQ (reference sequence). The CDR3 extends over 16 amino acids. The CDR3 nucleotides are TGTGCCAGCAGCCCCGAACCCGTAGCGGGAAGGCCCGAGCAGTACTTC. Encoded protein: CASSPEPVAGRPEQYF.